These 13 T cell receptor beta chains were all obtained from the same sample, sequenced in a study of OX40 agonist ivuxolimab in advanced cancers. Produced via immunoSEQ multiplex PCR; TCRdb's table is partial and in-frame only. The sample carries around 47,000 clones, about 88% recorded once. The source was CD4+ or CD8+ T cells sorted from blood, collected in a trial of the OX40 agonist ivuxolimab. The receptors derive from an adult with an advanced solid tumor such as melanoma, head and neck, liver or kidney cancer.

A few counts support this clone. The J gene is TRBJ1-5, the V gene TRBV10-3, with a weak D call TRBD1 (6 bases). Germline V gives CDR1 ENHRY, CDR2 SYGVKD. The CDR3 is 16 residues long. Trimming left V 2 bases short and J 0 bases short, with 11 bases between. DNA of the CDR3: TGTGCCATCAGTGAGGTTCACAGGGATAGCAATCAGCCCCAGCATTTT. It codes for CAISEVHRDSNQPQHF.

The V call is TRBV15, the J call TRBJ1-2, with D maybe TRBD1 (5 bases). The CDR3 extends over 13 amino acids. CDR1 and CDR2 from the germline V gene are LNHNV and YYDKDF (reference sequence). Trimming shortened V by 7 bases and J by 7 bases, and 16 bases separated the two germline ends. The CDR3 spells CATNNQDMSGYTF. The CDR3 DNA follows: TGTGCCACCAATAACCAGGACATGAGTGGCTACACCTTC.

The gene calls are TRBV28 and TRBJ2-7; D uncertain. CDR1 is MDHEN and CDR2 is SYDVKM in the germline V gene. The CDR3 spans 13 residues. The V end lost 3 bases, the J end lost 2 bases, and 8 bases lay between the germline ends. The CDR3 nucleotides are TGTGCCAGCAGTTTGACCCTGGCCTACGAGCAGTACTTC. Translated, it gives CASSLTLAYEQYF. The full variable domain, with the rest looked up from reference TRBV28 and TRBJ2-7, is DVKVTQSSRYLVKRTGEKVFLECVQDMDHENMFWYRQDPGLGLRLIYFSYDVKMKEKGDIPEGYSVSREKKERFSLILESASTNQTSMYLCASSLTLAYEQYFGPGTRLTVT.

This chain links TRBV29-1 with TRBJ1-1; unclear D gene. Germline lookup yields CDR1 SQVTM and CDR2 ANQGSEA. V was clipped by 5 bases and J by 4 bases, with 8 bases between them. The CDR3 is made up of 11 amino acids. CDR3 nucleotides: TGCAGCGTTCCCTGGGGCACTGAAGCTTTCTTT. It codes for CSVPWGTEAFF. Full variable domain (outside the CDR3, taken from reference TRBV29-1 and TRBJ1-1): SAVISQKPSRDICQRGTSLTIQCQVDSQVTMMFWYRQQPGQSLTLIATANQGSEATYESGFVIDKFPISRPNLTFSTLTVSNMSPEDSSIYLCSVPWGTEAFFGQGTRLTVV.

The chain uses TRBV25-1 and TRBJ1-2; possibly TRBD1 for D (6 bases). This CDR3 is 13 amino acids long. Germline V gives CDR1 MGHDK, CDR2 SYGVNS. The V end was cut by 1 base, the J end by 6 bases, with 9 bases between. This chain's CDR3 is CASSEWTANGYTF. Written as DNA, the CDR3 is TGTGCCAGCAGTGAATGGACAGCCAATGGCTACACCTTC.

The CDR3 DNA follows: TGTGCCAGCAGCTTAGACCCAGAGGAGACCCAGTACTTC. This codes for CASSLDPEETQYF. The rearrangement joins TRBV11-3 to TRBJ2-5; no clear D. This CDR3 has 13 residues. Trimming removed 0 bases from V and 5 bases from J, with 7 bases in between. Looked up from germline, CDR1 is SGHNT and CDR2 is YENEEA.

CDR3 loop: CASSVEDRVNEKLFF. CDR3 sequence (DNA): TGTGCCAGCAGCGTAGAGGACAGGGTTAATGAAAAACTGTTTTTT. The chain is built from TRBV9 and TRBJ1-4; 8 bases are a match to TRBD1. With V trimmed by 0 bases and J by 4 bases, 2 bases remained unmatched. CDR1 is SGDLS, CDR2 YYNGEE, per germline. This CDR3 spans 15 amino acids.

The chain employs TRBV7-8 and TRBJ2-7; D not certain. The CDR3 sequence is 11 residues long. V lost 5 bases to trimming and J lost 4 bases, with 6 bases between them. Per the germline V gene, CDR1 is SGHVS and CDR2 is FQNEAQ. CDR3: CASSINYEQYF. The CDR3 DNA reads as TGTGCCAGCAGCATAAATTACGAGCAGTACTTC.

V and J are TRBV28 and TRBJ2-7; no reliable D call. V shed 3 bases and J shed 6 bases, with 6 bases lying between them. This CDR3 region has 11 residues. Per the germline V gene, CDR1 is MDHEN and CDR2 is SYDVKM. The CDR3 coding sequence is TGTGCCAGCAGTTTTCTAGGCGAGCAGTACTTC. It specifies CASSFLGEQYF.

J is TRBJ1-4 and V is TRBV10-3, with 9 nucleotides matching TRBD1. CDR1 is ENHRY, CDR2 SYGVKD, per germline. The V gene end was trimmed by 2 bases and the J gene end by 0 bases; junction bases not matched to a gene: 1. There are 16 residues in the CDR3. CDR3 nucleotides: TGTGCCATCAGTGAGGGACAGGGGACAACTAATGAAAAACTGTTTTTT. Protein product: CAISEGQGTTNEKLFF.

This clone is a singleton in its sample. V usage is TRBV19 and J usage is TRBJ2-7; TRBD2 matches 7 bases. Per germline, CDR1 LNHDA and CDR2 SQIVND (reference sequence). The V segment lost 5 bases and the J segment 1 base; nucleotides outside the gene matches: 5. This CDR3 contains 14 residues. CDR3 in amino acids: CASSSGLVSYEQYF. CDR3 nucleotides: TGTGCCAGTAGTTCCGGACTAGTGTCCTACGAGCAGTACTTC.

The chain joins TRBV9 to TRBJ2-3; unclear D gene. From germline, CDR1 is SGDLS and CDR2 YYNGEE. CDR3 length: 14 amino acids. Trimming cost V 0 bases and J 3 bases, with 8 bases left between them. As DNA, the CDR3 is TGTGCCAGCAGCGTAGCATCGGATACAGATACGCAGTATTTT. Translation: CASSVASDTDTQYF.

This clone was picked up a small number of times. This sequence joins TRBV7-9 and TRBJ2-7; no definite D call. Germline V gene data show CDR1 as SEHNR and CDR2 as FQNEAQ (reference sequence). The CDR3 consists of 13 residues. V was shortened by 3 bases and J by 5 bases, with 11 bases between the two germline ends. CDR3 coding DNA: TGTGCCAGCAGCTTTCAGTCTCAAGACGAGCAGTACTTC. Its protein is CASSFQSQDEQYF.